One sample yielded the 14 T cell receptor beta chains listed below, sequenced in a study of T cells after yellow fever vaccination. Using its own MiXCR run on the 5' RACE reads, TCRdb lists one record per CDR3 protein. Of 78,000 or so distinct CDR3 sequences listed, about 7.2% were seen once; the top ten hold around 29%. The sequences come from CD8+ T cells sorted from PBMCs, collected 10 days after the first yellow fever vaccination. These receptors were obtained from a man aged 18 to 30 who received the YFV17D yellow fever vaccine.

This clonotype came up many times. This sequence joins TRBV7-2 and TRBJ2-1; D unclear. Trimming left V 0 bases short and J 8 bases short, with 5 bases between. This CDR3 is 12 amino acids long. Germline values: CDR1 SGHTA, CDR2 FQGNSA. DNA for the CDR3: TGTGCCAGCAGCTTAGCCTTTTATGAGCAGTTCTTC. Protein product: CASSLAFYEQFF.

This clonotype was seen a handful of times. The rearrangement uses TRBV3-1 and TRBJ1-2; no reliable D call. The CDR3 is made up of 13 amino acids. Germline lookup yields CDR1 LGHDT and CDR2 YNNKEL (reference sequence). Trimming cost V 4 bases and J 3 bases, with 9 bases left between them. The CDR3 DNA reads TGTGCCAGCAGCCTCACAGAGGACTATGGCTACACCTTC. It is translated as CASSLTEDYGYTF.

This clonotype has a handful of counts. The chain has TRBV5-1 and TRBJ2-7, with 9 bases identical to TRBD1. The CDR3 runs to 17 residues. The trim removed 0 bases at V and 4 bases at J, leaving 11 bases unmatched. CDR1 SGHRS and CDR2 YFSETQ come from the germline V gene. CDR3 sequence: CASSLGPSGQGSYEQYF. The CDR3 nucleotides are TGCGCCAGCAGCTTGGGCCCTTCGGGACAGGGTTCTTACGAGCAGTACTTC.

CDR3 region: CASSVEGIGDSYEQYF. The CDR3 region has the DNA TGTGCCAGCAGCGTAGAGGGTATCGGGGACTCCTACGAGCAGTACTTC. The chain employs TRBV9 and TRBJ2-7; TRBD2 is a possible D gene (5 bases). Trimming cost V 0 bases and J 0 bases, with 13 bases left between them. The CDR3 has 16 residues. Germline V gives CDR1 SGDLS, CDR2 YYNGEE. Together with reference TRBV9 and TRBJ2-7, the CDR3 gives the full variable domain: DSGVTQTPKHLITATGQRVTLRCSPRSGDLSVYWYQQSLDQGLQFLIQYYNGEERAKGNILERFSAQQFPDLHSELNLSSLELGDSALYFCASSVEGIGDSYEQYFGPGTRLTVT.

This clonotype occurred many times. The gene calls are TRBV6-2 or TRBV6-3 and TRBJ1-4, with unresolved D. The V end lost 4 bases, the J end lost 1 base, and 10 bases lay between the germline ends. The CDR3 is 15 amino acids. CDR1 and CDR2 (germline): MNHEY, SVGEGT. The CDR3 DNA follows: TGTGCCAGCAGTTTCGACCTCGGAACTAATGAAAAACTGTTTTTT. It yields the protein CASSFDLGTNEKLFF.

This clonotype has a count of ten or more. As DNA, the CDR3 is TGCGCCAGCAGCCCTAGGGGGCAGGGAGCCTATGAAGCTTTCTTT. It codes for CASSPRGQGAYEAFF. V is TRBV5-1 and J is TRBJ1-1; the match to TRBD1 covers 7 bases. Trimming took 4 bases from V and 7 from J; bases not matched to a gene: 13. Germline V gene sequence: CDR1 SGHRS, CDR2 YFSETQ. The CDR3 totals 15 residues.

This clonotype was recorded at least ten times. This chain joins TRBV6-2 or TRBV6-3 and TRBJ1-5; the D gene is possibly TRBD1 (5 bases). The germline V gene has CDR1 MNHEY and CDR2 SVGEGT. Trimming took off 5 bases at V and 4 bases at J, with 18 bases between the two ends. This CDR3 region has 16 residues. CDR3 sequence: CASSGPGGTANQPQHF. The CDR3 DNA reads TGTGCCAGCAGTGGCCCCGGGGGTACTGCTAATCAGCCCCAGCATTTT.

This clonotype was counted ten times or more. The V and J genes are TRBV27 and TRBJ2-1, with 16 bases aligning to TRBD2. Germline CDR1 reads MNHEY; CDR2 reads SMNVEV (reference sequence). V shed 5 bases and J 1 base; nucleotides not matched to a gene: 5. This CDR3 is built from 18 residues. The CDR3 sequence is CASSMGLAGGPSYNEQFF. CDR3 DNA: TGTGCCAGCAGTATGGGACTAGCGGGGGGGCCTTCCTACAATGAGCAGTTCTTC.

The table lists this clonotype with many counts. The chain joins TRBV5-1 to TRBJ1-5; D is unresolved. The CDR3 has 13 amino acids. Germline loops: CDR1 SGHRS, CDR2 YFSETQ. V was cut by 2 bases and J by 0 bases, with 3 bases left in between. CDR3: CASSLSSNQPQHF. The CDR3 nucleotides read TGCGCCAGCAGCTTAAGTAGCAATCAGCCCCAGCATTTT.

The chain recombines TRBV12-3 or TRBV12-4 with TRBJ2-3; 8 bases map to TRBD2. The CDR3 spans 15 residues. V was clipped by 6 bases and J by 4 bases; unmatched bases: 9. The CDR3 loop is CASRFRGGPPDTQYF. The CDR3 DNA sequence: TGTGCCAGCAGATTCCGGGGGGGCCCCCCAGATACGCAGTATTTT.

CDR3 sequence reads: CASSSPPAGGNEQFF. The CDR3, as DNA: TGTGCCAGCAGCTCCCCCCCGGCCGGCGGCAATGAGCAGTTCTTC. This chain uses TRBV7-9 with TRBJ2-1; D gene unclear. Germline assignment: CDR1 SEHNR and CDR2 FQNEAQ (reference sequence). The CDR3 extends over 15 amino acids. V lost 4 bases and J 6 bases, leaving 16 bases between the germline ends.

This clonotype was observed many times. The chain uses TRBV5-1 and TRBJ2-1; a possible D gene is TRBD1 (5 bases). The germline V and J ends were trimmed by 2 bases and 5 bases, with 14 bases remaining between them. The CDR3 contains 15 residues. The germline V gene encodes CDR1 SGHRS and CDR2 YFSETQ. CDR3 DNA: TGCGCCAGCAGCTTTGGCCCCGACAGCGACAATGAGCAGTTCTTC. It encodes CASSFGPDSDNEQFF.

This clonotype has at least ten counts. In DNA, the CDR3 is TGTGCCAGCGCCGGCGGGCAGGGGGCCAATGAGCAGTTCTTC. Translating it yields CASAGGQGANEQFF. This chain joins TRBV12-3 or TRBV12-4 and TRBJ2-1, with 8 nucleotides matching TRBD1. The junction had 9 bases not matched to a gene; V was cut back by 8 bases and J by 6 bases. The CDR3 runs to 14 residues.

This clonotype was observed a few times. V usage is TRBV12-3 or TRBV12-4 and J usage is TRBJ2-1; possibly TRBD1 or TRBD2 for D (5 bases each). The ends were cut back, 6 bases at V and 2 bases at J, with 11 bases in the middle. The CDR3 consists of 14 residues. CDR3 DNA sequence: TGTGCCAGCAGCACCGGGACGGCCTACAATGAGCAGTTCTTC. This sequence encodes CASSTGTAYNEQFF.